This TCR beta chain was identified in a study of T cells in Graves' hyperthyroidism and ophthalmopathy. Study context: Peripheral blood specimens were obtained at initial diagnosis, prior to any treatment. Findings of the study overall: Researchers found most expanded thyroid clonotypes above 0.001 in blood as well.

Reasons for excluding patients were uncontrolled infection, other autoimmune disease, pregnancy or lactation. The diagnoses drew upon clinical symptoms, serum thyroxine and TRAb, thyroid ultrasound and orbital computed tomography. From RNA transcripts, TCR beta CDR3 regions were amplified. In the first-round RT-PCR of the TCR CDR3, the HTBI primer set was used. TCRdb re-called the multiplex PCR reads through MiXCR, storing one row per CDR3 protein. This sample yields roughly 380,000 distinct CDR3 sequences, of which approximately 12% are seen a single time; roughly 20% belongs to the top ten. Trimming cost V 0 bases and J 4 bases, with 9 bases left between them. The V gene's germline CDR1 is KGHSH and CDR2 LQKENI. The CDR3 spans 14 residues. This clonotype has a handful of counts. The antigen is not known.

The sequence came from a man aged 25-45 years with Graves' hyperthyroidism that later progressed to Graves' ophthalmopathy. This chain links TRBV18 with TRBJ1-2; D might be TRBD1 (6 bases). Sequencing input: blood. The CDR3 sequence is CASSPPGGGYGYTF. DNA of the CDR3: TGTGCCAGCTCACCACCCGGGGGCGGCTATGGCTACACCTTC. Variable domain in full (rest from reference TRBV18 and TRBJ1-2): NAGVMQNPRHLVRRRGQEARLRCSPMKGHSHVYWYRQLPEEGLKFMVYLQKENIIDESGMPKERFSAEFPKEGPSILRIQQVVRGDSAAYFCASSPPGGGYGYTFGSGTRLTVV.